This T cell receptor beta chain was recorded in a study of T-cell memory formation after mild COVID-19. Study conclusions and caveats: Specificity for SARS-CoV-2 was not confirmed among the second-wave clones peaking on day 37.

TCRdb re-analysed the 5' RACE reads in MiXCR, keeping a single row per CDR3 protein. The table lists around 200,000 distinct CDR3 sequences, 27% of them singletons. The V and J ends lost 4 bases and 9 bases respectively, with 16 bases between them. The CDR3 extends over 13 amino acids. The germline V gene has CDR1 SGHDN and CDR2 FVKESK. Turning to this clonotype: As yet, its antigen is unknown.

The TCR originated in an adult woman who had mild COVID-19 (a few samples of this study predate the infection). Cell type and time point are not known. The source material was PBMCs or a T cell subset sorted from them (not recorded which). The chain employs TRBV14 and TRBJ2-7; D gene uncertain. The CDR3 loop is CASSRSPTMGQYF. The CDR3 DNA follows: TGTGCCAGCAGCCGTAGCCCGACGATGGGGCAGTACTTC.